What follows is one T cell receptor (beta chain) and its context. The sample contains more than one DNA sequence encoding this CDR3. This specimen belongs to a study of blood T cell repertoires in COVID-19. Measured with immunoSEQ multiplex PCR; TCRdb has only the in-frame clones, and not every one. The table includes around 250,000 clones, around nine tenths detected once. The sequencing input was PBMCs or T cells enriched from blood (not recorded which). The receptor was derived from a woman between 45 and 60 years old who had recovered from COVID-19.

CDR3 residues: CASSLVLAGANEQFF. DNA for the CDR3: TGTGCCAGCAGCTTAGTCCTAGCGGGAGCCAATGAGCAGTTCTTC. The chain is built from TRBV13 and TRBJ2-1; TRBD2 aligns across 10 bases. The J segment lost 6 bases and the V segment lost 1 base, leaving 3 bases of the junction unmatched. The germline V gene encodes CDR1 PRHDT and CDR2 FYEKMQ (reference sequence). This CDR3 comprises 15 residues.